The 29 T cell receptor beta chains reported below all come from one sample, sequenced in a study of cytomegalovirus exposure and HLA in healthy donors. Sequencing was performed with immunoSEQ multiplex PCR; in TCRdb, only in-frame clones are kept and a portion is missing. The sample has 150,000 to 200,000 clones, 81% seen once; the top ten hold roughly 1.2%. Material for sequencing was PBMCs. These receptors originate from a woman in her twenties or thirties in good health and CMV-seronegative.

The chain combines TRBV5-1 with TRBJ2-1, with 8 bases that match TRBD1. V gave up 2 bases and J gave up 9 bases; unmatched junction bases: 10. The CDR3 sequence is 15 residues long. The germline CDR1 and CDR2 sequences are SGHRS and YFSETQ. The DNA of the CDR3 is TGCGCCAGCAGCTTATGGCAGGGGGCGCCGGGTGAGCAGTTCTTC. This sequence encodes CASSLWQGAPGEQFF.

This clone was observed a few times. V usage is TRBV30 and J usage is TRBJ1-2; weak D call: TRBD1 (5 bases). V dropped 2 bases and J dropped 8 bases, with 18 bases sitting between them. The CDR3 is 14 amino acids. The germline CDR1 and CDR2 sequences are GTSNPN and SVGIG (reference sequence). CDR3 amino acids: CAWSRQISAGGYTF. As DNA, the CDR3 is TGTGCCTGGAGTCGACAGATTTCGGCAGGGGGCTACACCTTC.

In DNA form, the CDR3 reads TGTGCCTGGGGAAAGGGAGGGGTCACTGAAGCTTTCTTT. Residues: CAWGKGGVTEAFF. V usage is TRBV30 and J usage is TRBJ1-1; D might be TRBD1 (5 bases). Trimming left V 5 bases short and J 4 bases short, with 14 bases between. The germline gives CDR1 GTSNPN, CDR2 SVGIG (reference sequence). The CDR3 has 13 amino acids.

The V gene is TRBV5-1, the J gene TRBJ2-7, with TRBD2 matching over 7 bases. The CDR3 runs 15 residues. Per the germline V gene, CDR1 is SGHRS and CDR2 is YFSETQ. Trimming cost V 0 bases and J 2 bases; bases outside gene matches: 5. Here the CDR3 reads CASSLGGGVPYEQYF. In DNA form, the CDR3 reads TGCGCCAGCAGCTTGGGCGGGGGAGTACCCTACGAGCAGTACTTC. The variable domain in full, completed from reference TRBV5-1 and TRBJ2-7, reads KAGVTQTPRYLIKTRGQQVTLSCSPISGHRSVSWYQQTPGQGLQFLFEYFSETQRNKGNFPGRFSGRQFSNSRSEMNVSTLELGDSALYLCASSLGGGVPYEQYFGPGTRLTVT.

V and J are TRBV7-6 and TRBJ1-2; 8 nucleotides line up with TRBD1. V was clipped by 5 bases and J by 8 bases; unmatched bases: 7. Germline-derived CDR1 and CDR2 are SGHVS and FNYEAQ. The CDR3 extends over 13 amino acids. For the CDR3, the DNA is TGTGCCAGCAGCGAGCAGGGGGCCTTGGGCTACACCTTC. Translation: CASSEQGALGYTF.

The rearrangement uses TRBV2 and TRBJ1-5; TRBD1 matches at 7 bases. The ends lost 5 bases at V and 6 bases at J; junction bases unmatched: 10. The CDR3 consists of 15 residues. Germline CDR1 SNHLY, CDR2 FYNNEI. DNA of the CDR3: TGTGCCAGCAGTCGACCGGACAGGATTTCTCAGCCCCAGCATTTT. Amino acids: CASSRPDRISQPQHF.

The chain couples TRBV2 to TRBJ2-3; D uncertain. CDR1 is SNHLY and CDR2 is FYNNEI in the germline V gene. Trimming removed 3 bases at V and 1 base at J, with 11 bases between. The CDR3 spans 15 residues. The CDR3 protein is CASSDFVGGTDTQYF. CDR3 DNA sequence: TGTGCCAGCAGTGATTTCGTTGGAGGCACAGATACGCAGTATTTT.

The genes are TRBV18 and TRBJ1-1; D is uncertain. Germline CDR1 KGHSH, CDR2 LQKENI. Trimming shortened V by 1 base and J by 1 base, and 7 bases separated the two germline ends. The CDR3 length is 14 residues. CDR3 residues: CASSPRSGNTEAFF. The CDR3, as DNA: TGTGCCAGCTCACCACGTTCAGGGAACACTGAAGCTTTCTTT.

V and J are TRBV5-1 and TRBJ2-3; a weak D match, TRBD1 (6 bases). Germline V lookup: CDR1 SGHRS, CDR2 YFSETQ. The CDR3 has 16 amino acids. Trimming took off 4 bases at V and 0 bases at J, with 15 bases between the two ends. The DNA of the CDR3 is TGCGCCAGCAGCCGACAGGAGCGAGCTAGCACAGATACGCAGTATTTT. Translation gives CASSRQERASTDTQYF.

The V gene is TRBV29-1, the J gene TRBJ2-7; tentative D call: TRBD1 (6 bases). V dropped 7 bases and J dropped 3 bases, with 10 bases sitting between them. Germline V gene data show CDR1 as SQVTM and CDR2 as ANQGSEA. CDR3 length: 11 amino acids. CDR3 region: CSGTVSYEQYF. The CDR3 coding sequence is TGCAGCGGGACAGTAAGCTACGAGCAGTACTTC.

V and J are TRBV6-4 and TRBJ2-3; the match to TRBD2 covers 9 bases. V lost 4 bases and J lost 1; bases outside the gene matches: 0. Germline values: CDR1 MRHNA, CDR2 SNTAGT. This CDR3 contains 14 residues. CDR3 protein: CASSVAGGTDTQYF. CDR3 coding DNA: TGTGCCAGCAGTGTAGCGGGGGGCACAGATACGCAGTATTTT.

CDR3 in amino acids: CASSPRDIAYGYTF. Here the CDR3 DNA reads TGTGCCAGCAGCCCCCGGGACATCGCCTATGGCTACACCTTC. The chain uses TRBV5-4 and TRBJ1-2; possible D gene TRBD1, 6 bases. Trimming removed 4 bases at V and 4 bases at J, with 14 bases between. The CDR3 spans 14 residues. Germline CDR1 reads SGHNT; CDR2 reads YYREEE (reference sequence).

CDR3 protein: CASSLEPSGVQETQYF. The CDR3 nucleotides are TGTGCCAGCAGCTTGGAACCTAGCGGGGTACAAGAGACCCAGTACTTC. J is TRBJ2-5 and V is TRBV5-6, with 9 bases matching TRBD2. The V segment lost 0 bases and the J segment 2 bases; nucleotides outside the gene matches: 5. The CDR3 loop spans 16 amino acids. In germline, CDR1 is SGHDT, CDR2 YYEEEE.

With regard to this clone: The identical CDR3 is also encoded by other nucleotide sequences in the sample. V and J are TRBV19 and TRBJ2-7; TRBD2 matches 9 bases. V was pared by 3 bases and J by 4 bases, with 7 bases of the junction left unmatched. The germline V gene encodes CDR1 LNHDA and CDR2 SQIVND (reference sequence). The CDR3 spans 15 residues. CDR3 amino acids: CASSIQAGGRYEQYF. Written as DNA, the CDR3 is TGTGCCAGTAGTATCCAAGCGGGGGGCCGGTACGAGCAGTACTTC.

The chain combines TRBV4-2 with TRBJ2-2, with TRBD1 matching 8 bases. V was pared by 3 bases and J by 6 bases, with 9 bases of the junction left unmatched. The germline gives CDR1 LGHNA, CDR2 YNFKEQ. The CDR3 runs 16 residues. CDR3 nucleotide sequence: TGTGCCAGCAGCCAGGGGGAGACAGGGGAGGCCGGGGAGCTGTTTTTT. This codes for CASSQGETGEAGELFF.

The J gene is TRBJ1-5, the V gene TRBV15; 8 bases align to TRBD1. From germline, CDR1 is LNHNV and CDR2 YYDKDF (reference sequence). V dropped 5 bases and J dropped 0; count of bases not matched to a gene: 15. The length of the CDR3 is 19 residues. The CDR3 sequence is CATSSRETGAIYSNQPQHF. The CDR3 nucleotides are TGTGCCACCAGCTCCCGTGAGACAGGGGCGATTTATAGCAATCAGCCCCAGCATTTT.

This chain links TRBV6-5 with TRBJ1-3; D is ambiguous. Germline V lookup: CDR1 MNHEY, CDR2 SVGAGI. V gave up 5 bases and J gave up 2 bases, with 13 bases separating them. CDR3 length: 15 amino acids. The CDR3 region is CASSLLGSAGNTIYF. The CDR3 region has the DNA TGTGCCAGCAGTCTTCTAGGATCGGCTGGAAACACCATATATTTT.

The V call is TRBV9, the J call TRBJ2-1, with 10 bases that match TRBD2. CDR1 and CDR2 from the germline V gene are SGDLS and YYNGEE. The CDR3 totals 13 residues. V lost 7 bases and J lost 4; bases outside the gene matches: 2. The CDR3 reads CASGTSVYNEQFF. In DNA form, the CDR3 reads TGTGCCAGCGGGACTAGCGTTTACAATGAGCAGTTCTTC.

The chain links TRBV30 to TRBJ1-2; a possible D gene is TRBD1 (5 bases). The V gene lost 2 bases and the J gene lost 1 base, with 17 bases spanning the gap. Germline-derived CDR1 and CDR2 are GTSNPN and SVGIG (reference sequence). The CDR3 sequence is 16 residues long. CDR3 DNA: TGTGCCTGGAGTCAGGGAGGGGCGGTTCTTAACTATGGCTACACCTTC. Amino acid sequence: CAWSQGGAVLNYGYTF. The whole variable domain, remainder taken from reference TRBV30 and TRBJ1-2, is SQTIHQWPATLVQPVGSPLSLECTVEGTSNPNLYWYRQAAGRGLQLLFYSVGIGQISSEVPQNLSASRPQDRQFILSSKKLLLSDSGFYLCAWSQGGAVLNYGYTFGSGTRLTVV.

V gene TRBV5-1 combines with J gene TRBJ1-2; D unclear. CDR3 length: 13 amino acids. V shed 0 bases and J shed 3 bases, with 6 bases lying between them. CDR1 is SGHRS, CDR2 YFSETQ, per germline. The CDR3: CASSLGGDYGYTF. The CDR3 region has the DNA TGCGCCAGCAGCTTGGGCGGGGACTATGGCTACACCTTC.

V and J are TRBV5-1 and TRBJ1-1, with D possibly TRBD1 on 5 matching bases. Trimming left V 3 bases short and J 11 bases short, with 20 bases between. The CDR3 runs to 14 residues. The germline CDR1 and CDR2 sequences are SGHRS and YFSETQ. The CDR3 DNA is TGCGCCAGCAGCTCGCCGGGGGACCCCAACAAGGCTTTCTTT. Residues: CASSSPGDPNKAFF.

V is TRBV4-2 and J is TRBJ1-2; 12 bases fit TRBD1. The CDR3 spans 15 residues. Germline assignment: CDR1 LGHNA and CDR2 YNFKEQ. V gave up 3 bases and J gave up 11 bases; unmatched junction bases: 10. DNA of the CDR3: TGTGCCAGCAGCCACCCTCCCGGGACAGGGGGCGCTTACACCTTC. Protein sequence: CASSHPPGTGGAYTF.

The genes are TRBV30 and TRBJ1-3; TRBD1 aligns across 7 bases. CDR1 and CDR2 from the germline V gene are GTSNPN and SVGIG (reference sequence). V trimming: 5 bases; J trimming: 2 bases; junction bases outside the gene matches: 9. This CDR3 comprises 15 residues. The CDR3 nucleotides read TGTGCCTGGTCCCGGACAGGCCTTACTGGAAACACCATATATTTT. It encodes CAWSRTGLTGNTIYF.

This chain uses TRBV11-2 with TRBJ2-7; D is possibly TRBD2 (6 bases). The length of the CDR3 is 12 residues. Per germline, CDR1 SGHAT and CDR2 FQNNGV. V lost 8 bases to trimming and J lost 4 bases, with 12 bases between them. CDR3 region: CASGRMGYEQYF. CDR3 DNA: TGTGCCAGCGGGAGGATGGGATACGAGCAGTACTTC.

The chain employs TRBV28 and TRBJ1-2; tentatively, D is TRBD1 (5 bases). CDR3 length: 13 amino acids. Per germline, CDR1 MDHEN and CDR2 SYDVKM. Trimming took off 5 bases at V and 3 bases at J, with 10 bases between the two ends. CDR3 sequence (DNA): TGTGCCAGCAGTGCGACAGCGTACTATGGCTACACCTTC. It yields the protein CASSATAYYGYTF.

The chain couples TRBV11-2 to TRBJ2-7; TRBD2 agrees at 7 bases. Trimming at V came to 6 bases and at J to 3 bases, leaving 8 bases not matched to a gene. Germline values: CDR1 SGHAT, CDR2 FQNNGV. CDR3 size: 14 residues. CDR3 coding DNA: TGTGCCAGCAGTCAGGCGGGGGTTCTCTACGAGCAGTACTTC. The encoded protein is CASSQAGVLYEQYF.

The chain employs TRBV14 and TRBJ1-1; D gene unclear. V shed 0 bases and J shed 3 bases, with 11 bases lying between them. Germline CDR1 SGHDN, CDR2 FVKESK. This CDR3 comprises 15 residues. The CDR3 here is CASSQDADFYTEAFF. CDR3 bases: TGTGCCAGCAGCCAAGACGCAGACTTTTACACTGAAGCTTTCTTT.

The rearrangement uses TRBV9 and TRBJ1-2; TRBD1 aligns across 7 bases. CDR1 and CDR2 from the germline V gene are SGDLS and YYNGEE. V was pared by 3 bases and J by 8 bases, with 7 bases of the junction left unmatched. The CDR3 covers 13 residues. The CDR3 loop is CASSDSQGSGYTF. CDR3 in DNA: TGTGCCAGCAGCGACTCACAGGGGAGCGGCTACACCTTC.

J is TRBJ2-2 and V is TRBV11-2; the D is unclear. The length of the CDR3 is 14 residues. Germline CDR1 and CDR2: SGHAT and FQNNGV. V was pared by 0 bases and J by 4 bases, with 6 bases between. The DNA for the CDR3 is TGTGCCAGCAGCTTAGACAGTCCCACCGGGGAGCTGTTTTTT. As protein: CASSLDSPTGELFF.